A single sample is the source of the 31 T cell receptor beta chains below, sequenced in a study of CD8 T cells in ankylosing spondylitis. These TCRs are of unknown antigen specificity. Study conclusions and caveats: A TCR beta motif made of several highly homologous variants seemed typical of ankylosing spondylitis blood.

TCRdb processed the 5' RACE reads anew with MiXCR; each CDR3 protein has one entry. This sample carries about 450,000 distinct CDR3 sequences, approximately 26% of them seen once, and the ten largest clones take about 0.92%. Sequencing was carried out using blood, either unsorted or a sorted T cell fraction (not recorded which). These receptors were obtained from a male donor with ankylosing spondylitis.

This clonotype has more than one count but fewer than ten. This sequence joins TRBV29-1 and TRBJ2-1; unclear D gene. In germline, CDR1 is SQVTM, CDR2 ANQGSEA. CDR3 length: 12 amino acids. V lost 3 bases and J 4 bases, leaving 7 bases between the germline ends. CDR3 residues: CSVDLRYNEQFF. In DNA form, the CDR3 reads TGCAGCGTTGATCTCAGATACAATGAGCAGTTCTTC.

This clonotype was counted between two and nine times. This chain joins TRBV12-3 or TRBV12-4 and TRBJ2-1; the D is unclear. V lost 6 bases to trimming and J lost 4 bases, with 19 bases between them. CDR3 length: 16 amino acids. The CDR3 region has the DNA TGTGCCAGCAGCCCCACCCCCTTAGACACTTACAATGAGCAGTTCTTC. Translation: CASSPTPLDTYNEQFF.

The chain employs TRBV20-1 and TRBJ2-1; weak D call: TRBD2 (5 bases). The CDR3 has 15 amino acids. With 5 bases removed from V and 0 bases from J, the gap between germline ends came to 14 bases. The germline V gene encodes CDR1 DFQATT and CDR2 SNEGSKA (reference sequence). The CDR3 here is CSAPQVGGSYNEQFF. The CDR3 DNA reads as TGCAGTGCTCCCCAAGTCGGAGGCTCCTACAATGAGCAGTTCTTC.

Of note for this clonotype: This may come from a read error, since a much larger clone is one base off. V gene TRBV6-2 or TRBV6-3 combines with J gene TRBJ1-1, with D perhaps matching TRBD1 (6 bases). CDR3 size: 16 residues. V lost 2 bases and J lost 3, with 16 bases in between. Germline V gene lookup returns CDR1 MNHEY and CDR2 SVGEGT. CDR3: CASSYGLRGVHTEAFF. DNA for the CDR3: TGTGCCAGCAGTTACGGTCTCAGGGGTGTACACACTGAAGCTTTCTTT.

This clonotype was found a few times. The chain has TRBV3-1 and TRBJ1-1; 9 bases are a match to TRBD1. The CDR3 sequence is 15 residues long. The germline V gene has CDR1 LGHDT and CDR2 YNNKEL (reference sequence). J was trimmed by 7 bases and V by 3 bases; bases with no gene match: 9. CDR3 residues: CASSHPNRGQGEAFF. CDR3 sequence (DNA): TGTGCCAGCAGCCACCCAAACAGGGGGCAAGGTGAAGCTTTCTTT.

The genes are TRBV6-1 and TRBJ2-7; the match to TRBD1 covers 8 bases. From germline, CDR1 is MNHNS and CDR2 SASEGT. V shed 6 bases and J 5 bases; nucleotides not matched to a gene: 3. This CDR3 spans 12 amino acids. The CDR3 loop reads CASREDRDEQYF. CDR3 nucleotide sequence: TGTGCCAGCAGGGAGGACAGGGACGAGCAGTACTTC.

This clonotype turned up a few times. The chain is built from TRBV7-9 and TRBJ1-4; D gene ambiguous. V was shortened by 5 bases and J by 8 bases, with 15 bases between the two germline ends. CDR3 length: 14 residues. The germline V gene encodes CDR1 SEHNR and CDR2 FQNEAQ (reference sequence). The CDR3 spells CASSLGGVEEKLFF. DNA for the CDR3: TGTGCCAGCAGCCTTGGCGGGGTTGAGGAAAAACTGTTTTTT.

This clonotype turned up a few times. The gene calls are TRBV27 and TRBJ1-5, with D tentatively TRBD1 (6 bases). The CDR3 extends over 14 amino acids. Trimming shortened V by 5 bases and J by 5 bases, and 13 bases separated the two germline ends. Germline V gene lookup returns CDR1 MNHEY and CDR2 SMNVEV (reference sequence). CDR3 amino acids: CASSPLRGYQPQHF. The CDR3 DNA follows: TGTGCCAGCAGTCCTTTGAGGGGGTATCAGCCCCAGCATTTT.

This clonotype was observed a handful of times. The chain recombines TRBV5-1 with TRBJ2-5, with D perhaps matching TRBD1 or TRBD2 (5 bases each). Trimming took off 3 bases at V and 5 bases at J, with 11 bases between the two ends. Per germline, CDR1 SGHRS and CDR2 YFSETQ. The CDR3 consists of 13 residues. The CDR3 reads CASSSGRAETQYF. CDR3 in DNA: TGCGCCAGCAGCTCGGGACGCGCGGAGACCCAGTACTTC.

V gene TRBV2 combines with J gene TRBJ1-1, with TRBD1 identical over 8 bases. CDR3 length: 13 amino acids. With V trimmed by 7 bases and J by 5 bases, 6 bases remained unmatched. The germline CDR1 and CDR2 sequences are SNHLY and FYNNEI. CDR3 sequence (DNA): TGTGCCAGCAAAGGACAGGGATGGACTGAAGCTTTCTTT. Amino acid sequence: CASKGQGWTEAFF.

The J gene is TRBJ2-1, the V gene TRBV20-1; D uncertain. Germline CDR1 DFQATT, CDR2 SNEGSKA (reference sequence). CDR3 size: 13 residues. V was trimmed by 6 bases and J by 6 bases, leaving 15 bases between them. The CDR3 coding sequence is TGCAGTGCCCCGCCAGCCCTAGGCAATGAGCAGTTCTTC. Its protein product is CSAPPALGNEQFF.

The chain employs TRBV7-2 and TRBJ2-3; a weak D match, TRBD2 (6 bases). This CDR3 is 13 amino acids long. V gave up 4 bases and J gave up 6 bases, with 11 bases separating them. Germline V lookup: CDR1 SGHTA, CDR2 FQGNSA. The CDR3 DNA reads TGTGCCAGCAGCTCCAGACTAGAGGATACGCAGTATTTT. Translated: CASSSRLEDTQYF.

This clonotype was seen a few times. The V gene is TRBV5-1, the J gene TRBJ2-3; the match to TRBD2 covers 10 bases. The CDR3 spans 16 residues. The ends lost 0 bases at V and 1 base at J; junction bases unmatched: 2. The germline V gene has CDR1 SGHRS and CDR2 YFSETQ. The CDR3 here is CASSLAGTSGTDTQYF. The DNA of the CDR3 is TGCGCCAGCAGCTTGGCAGGGACTAGCGGCACAGATACGCAGTATTTT.

This chain links TRBV13 with TRBJ2-2; 7 bases agree with TRBD1. The CDR3 contains 14 residues. The ends lost 4 bases at V and 2 bases at J; junction bases unmatched: 1. Germline V CDR1 and CDR2: PRHDT, FYEKMQ (reference sequence). The CDR3 sequence: CASSWDRNTGELFF. CDR3 bases: TGTGCCAGCAGCTGGGACAGAAACACCGGGGAGCTGTTTTTT. Based on the CDR3 plus reference TRBV13 and TRBJ2-2, the full variable domain is AAGVIQSPRHLIKEKRETATLKCYPIPRHDTVYWYQQGPGQDPQFLISFYEKMQSDKGSIPDRFSAQQFSDYHSELNMSSLELGDSALYFCASSWDRNTGELFFGEGSRLTVL.

This chain uses TRBV27 with TRBJ1-4, with D maybe TRBD1 (5 bases). Germline CDR1 reads MNHEY; CDR2 reads SMNVEV (reference sequence). V lost 0 bases and J lost 7, with 18 bases in between. The CDR3 is 17 amino acids. CDR3 region: CASSLSRQGLLAEKLFF. DNA of the CDR3: TGTGCCAGCAGTTTATCCCGTCAGGGCCTACTGGCTGAAAAACTGTTTTTT.

The chain joins TRBV28 to TRBJ1-5; maybe TRBD1 (5 bases). CDR1 is MDHEN and CDR2 is SYDVKM in the germline V gene. This CDR3 region has 14 residues. V was cut by 11 bases and J by 5 bases, with 19 bases left in between. For the CDR3, the DNA is TGTGCCGCCCGAGGAGGGGCTTGGGATCAGCCCCAGCATTTT. Translation gives CAARGGAWDQPQHF. The variable domain in full, completed from reference TRBV28 and TRBJ1-5, reads DVKVTQSSRYLVKRTGEKVFLECVQDMDHENMFWYRQDPGLGLRLIYFSYDVKMKEKGDIPEGYSVSREKKERFSLILESASTNQTSMYLCAARGGAWDQPQHFGDGTRLSIL.

This chain connects TRBV4-1 to TRBJ1-4; D is undetermined. With 1 base removed from V and 0 bases from J, the gap between germline ends came to 9 bases. This CDR3 region has 16 residues. The germline V gene encodes CDR1 MGHRA and CDR2 YSYEKL. The CDR3 region has the DNA TGCGCCAGCAGCCAAGGGTGGGCCGCAACTAATGAAAAACTGTTTTTT. Protein: CASSQGWAATNEKLFF.

The J gene is TRBJ2-6, the V gene TRBV12-3 or TRBV12-4; D unclear. The germline V and J ends were trimmed by 3 bases and 0 bases, with 6 bases remaining between them. The CDR3 is 15 residues long. The CDR3 region is CASSFRPSGANVLTF. CDR3 in DNA: TGTGCCAGCAGTTTCAGGCCCTCTGGGGCCAACGTCCTGACTTTC.

This clonotype was seen a few times. This sequence joins TRBV7-9 and TRBJ2-5; 9 bases agree with TRBD2. This CDR3 has 15 amino acids. CDR1 SEHNR and CDR2 FQNEAQ come from the germline V gene (reference sequence). The V and J ends lost 3 bases and 4 bases, in that order; junction bases with no gene match: 6. This CDR3 reads CASSFSGGVGETQYF. The CDR3 bases are TGTGCCAGCAGCTTTAGCGGGGGAGTTGGAGAGACCCAGTACTTC.

The CDR3 is CSARGGQGGQPQHF. Here the CDR3 DNA reads TGCAGTGCCCGAGGTGGGCAGGGGGGTCAGCCCCAGCATTTT. The chain links TRBV20-1 to TRBJ1-5; 7 bases match TRBD1. With 6 bases clipped from V and 6 bases from J, the junction kept 11 bases outside the gene matches. The germline gives CDR1 DFQATT, CDR2 SNEGSKA (reference sequence). The CDR3 extends over 14 amino acids.

This clonotype was seen a handful of times. The rearrangement joins TRBV12-3 or TRBV12-4 to TRBJ2-1; D is undetermined. The V and J ends lost 3 bases and 6 bases respectively, with 6 bases between them. This CDR3 has 12 residues. This CDR3 reads CASSFRPNEQFF. Written as DNA, the CDR3 is TGTGCCAGCAGTTTTAGACCCAATGAGCAGTTCTTC.

This rearrangement joins TRBV15 to TRBJ2-3; 7 nucleotides align to TRBD2. This CDR3 is built from 15 residues. The V segment lost 5 bases and the J segment 2 bases; nucleotides outside the gene matches: 7. Germline V gene data show CDR1 as LNHNV and CDR2 as YYDKDF (reference sequence). CDR3 residues: CATSGRLAITDTQYF. Here the CDR3 DNA reads TGTGCCACCAGCGGAAGACTAGCTATCACAGATACGCAGTATTTT.

Comment on this clonotype: It may be a read error: a sequence one base away is much more abundant. This sequence joins TRBV5-1 and TRBJ1-1; the D gene is possibly TRBD1 (6 bases). With 4 bases removed from V and 5 bases from J, the gap between germline ends came to 15 bases. The CDR3 extends over 14 amino acids. Germline values: CDR1 SGHRS, CDR2 YFSETQ. The DNA for the CDR3 is TGCGCCAGCAGCGAACGCGATCAGGGGACTGAAGCTTTCTTT. Amino acids: CASSERDQGTEAFF.

This clonotype was seen a handful of times. The germline gene is not matched at one end of the junction; a read error may be the cause. The rearrangement links TRBV7-9 to TRBJ2-3; D not certain. Germline loops: CDR1 SEHNR, CDR2 FQNEAQ (reference sequence). The CDR3 spans 10 residues. The CDR3 sequence: CASSLEARPF. CDR3 DNA sequence: TGTGCCAGCAGCTTAGAAGCACGGCCGTTT.

This clonotype was seen ten or more times. This chain connects TRBV20-1 to TRBJ2-1, with 10 bases aligning to TRBD2. The CDR3 sequence is 12 residues long. Germline V gene data show CDR1 as DFQATT and CDR2 as SNEGSKA (reference sequence). The V segment lost 7 bases and the J segment 4 bases; nucleotides outside the gene matches: 1. The DNA for the CDR3 is TGCAGTGGAGCGGGAGGGTACAATGAGCAGTTCTTC. This gives the protein CSGAGGYNEQFF.

This CDR3 is CASSLSFAYEQYF. The CDR3 nucleotides are TGTGCCAGCAGCCTCTCTTTTGCATACGAGCAGTACTTC. The chain uses TRBV3-1 and TRBJ2-7; D gene unclear. Germline-derived CDR1 and CDR2 are LGHDT and YNNKEL (reference sequence). With 4 bases removed from V and 4 bases from J, the gap between germline ends came to 11 bases. This CDR3 has 13 residues.

The chain employs TRBV11-2 and TRBJ2-2; D possibly corresponds to TRBD1 (6 bases). CDR3 length equals 16 residues. Trimming stripped 3 bases from V and 5 bases from J, with 16 bases between. Germline V lookup: CDR1 SGHAT, CDR2 FQNNGV. CDR3: CASSLFFWGRTGELFF. The DNA for the CDR3 is TGTGCCAGCAGCTTGTTCTTTTGGGGGCGAACCGGGGAGCTGTTTTTT.

The V and J genes are TRBV12-3 or TRBV12-4 and TRBJ1-2; D call uncertain. The CDR3 loop spans 14 amino acids. V was cut by 1 base and J by 0 bases, with 6 bases left in between. Here the CDR3 DNA reads TGTGCCAGCAGTTTAGGAGATTCTAACTATGGCTACACCTTC. It is translated as CASSLGDSNYGYTF.

The chain couples TRBV20-1 to TRBJ2-1; either TRBD1 or TRBD2 may supply D (5 bases each). The CDR3 is made up of 15 amino acids. Trimming removed 1 base at V and 8 bases at J, with 18 bases between. Germline assignment: CDR1 DFQATT and CDR2 SNEGSKA (reference sequence). In nucleotides, the CDR3 is TGCAGTGCTAGAGCGCCTAGTCGGGGCGTGGATGAGCAGTTCTTC. This codes for CSARAPSRGVDEQFF.

The chain uses TRBV5-1 and TRBJ2-7; D gene uncertain. Trimming removed 1 base from V and 2 bases from J, with 13 bases in between. The CDR3 is made up of 15 amino acids. Germline V gene lookup returns CDR1 SGHRS and CDR2 YFSETQ. CDR3 DNA sequence: TGCGCCAGCAGCTTGCTGCCAATGACCACCTACGAGCAGTACTTC. Its translation is CASSLLPMTTYEQYF.

The gene calls are TRBV7-2 and TRBJ2-1, with 8 positions matching TRBD1. The trim removed 5 bases at V and 4 bases at J, leaving 7 bases unmatched. This CDR3 region has 15 residues. Germline V gene data show CDR1 as SGHTA and CDR2 as FQGNSA. CDR3 DNA sequence: TGTGCCAGCAGCCCACTACAGGGGGAGTACAATGAGCAGTTCTTC. This sequence encodes CASSPLQGEYNEQFF.